The TCR beta chain described here comes from a study of Ad26.COV2.S vaccination and SARS-CoV-2 variants. Study-wide results and limits: Total T cell responses, in the TCR breadth and depth analyses, may have been underestimated.

On this clone: The antigen is unknown.

TCRdb keeps only in-frame clones here, not all; method: immunoSEQ multiplex PCR. Of some 190,000 clones listed, roughly nine tenths are singletons. Germline lookup yields CDR1 MNHEY and CDR2 SMNVEV (reference sequence). V lost 5 bases to trimming and J lost 8 bases, with 21 bases between them. The CDR3 sequence is 15 residues long. The J gene is TRBJ1-2, the V gene TRBV27, with D possibly being TRBD1 (5 bases). This specimen consisted of peripheral blood, obtained after recovery from COVID-19. The TCR originated in a human donor who had recovered from COVID-19. The CDR3 loop reads CASSLSPGSSGGYTF. CDR3 nucleotides: TGTGCCAGCAGTCTTAGTCCAGGGTCTTCCGGGGGCTACACCTTC.